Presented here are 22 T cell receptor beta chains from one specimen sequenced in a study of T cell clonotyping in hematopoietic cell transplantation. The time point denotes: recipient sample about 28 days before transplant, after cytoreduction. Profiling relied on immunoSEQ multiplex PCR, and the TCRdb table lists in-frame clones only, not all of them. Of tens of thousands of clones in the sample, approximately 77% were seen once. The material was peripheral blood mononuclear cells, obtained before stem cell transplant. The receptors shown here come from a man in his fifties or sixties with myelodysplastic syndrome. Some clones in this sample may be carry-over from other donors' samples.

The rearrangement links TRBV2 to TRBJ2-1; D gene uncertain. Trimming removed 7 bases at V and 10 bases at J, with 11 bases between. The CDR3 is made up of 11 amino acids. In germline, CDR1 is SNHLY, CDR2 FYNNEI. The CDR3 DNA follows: TGTGCCAGCACCTCGGCCTACGAGCAGTTCTTC. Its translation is CASTSAYEQFF. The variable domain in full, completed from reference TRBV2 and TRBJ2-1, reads EPEVTQTPSHQVTQMGQEVILRCVPISNHLYFYWYRQILGQKVEFLVSFYNNEISEKSEIFDDQFSVERPDGSNFTLKIRSTKLEDSAMYFCASTSAYEQFFGPGTRLTVL.

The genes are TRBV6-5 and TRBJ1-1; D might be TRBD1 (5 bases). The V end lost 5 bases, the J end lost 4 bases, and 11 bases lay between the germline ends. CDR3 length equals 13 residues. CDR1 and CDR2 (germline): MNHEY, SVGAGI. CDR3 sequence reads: CASSLGGGTEAFF. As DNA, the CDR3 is TGTGCCAGCAGTCTGGGGGGTGGCACTGAAGCTTTCTTT.

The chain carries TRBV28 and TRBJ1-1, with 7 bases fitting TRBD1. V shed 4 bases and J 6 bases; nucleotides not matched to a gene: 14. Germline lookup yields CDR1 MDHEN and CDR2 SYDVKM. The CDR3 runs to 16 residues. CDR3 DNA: TGTGCCAGCAGTTCAGGGGAAACAGGGGCTGTGTCTGAAGCTTTCTTT. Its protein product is CASSSGETGAVSEAFF.

CDR3 sequence (DNA): TGTGCCAGCGCCCTGAATGGGGCCAACGTCCTGACTTTC. Encoded protein: CASALNGANVLTF. The chain couples TRBV27 to TRBJ2-6; D is unresolved. V was shortened by 8 bases and J by 3 bases, with 8 bases between the two germline ends. This CDR3 spans 13 amino acids. Germline lookup yields CDR1 MNHEY and CDR2 SMNVEV (reference sequence).

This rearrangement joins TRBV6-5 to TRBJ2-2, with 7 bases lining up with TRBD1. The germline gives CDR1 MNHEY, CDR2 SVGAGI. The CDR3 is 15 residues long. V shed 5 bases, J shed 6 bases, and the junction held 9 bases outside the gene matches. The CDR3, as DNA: TGTGCCAGCAGTCCCCCAGGGGGAAGGGCCGGGGAGCTGTTTTTT. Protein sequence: CASSPPGGRAGELFF.

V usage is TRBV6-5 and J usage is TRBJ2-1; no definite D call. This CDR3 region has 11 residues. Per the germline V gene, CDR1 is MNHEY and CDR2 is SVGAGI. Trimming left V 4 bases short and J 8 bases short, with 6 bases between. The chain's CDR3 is CASSSTHEQFF. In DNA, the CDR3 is TGTGCCAGCAGTTCGACACATGAGCAGTTCTTC.

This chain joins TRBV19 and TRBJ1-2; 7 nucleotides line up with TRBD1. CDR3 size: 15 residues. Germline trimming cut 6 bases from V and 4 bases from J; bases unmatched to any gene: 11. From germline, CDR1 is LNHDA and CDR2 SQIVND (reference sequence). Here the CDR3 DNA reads TGTGCCAGTAGAGACAGGGTCGGCGGCCGCTATGGCTACACCTTC. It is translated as CASRDRVGGRYGYTF.

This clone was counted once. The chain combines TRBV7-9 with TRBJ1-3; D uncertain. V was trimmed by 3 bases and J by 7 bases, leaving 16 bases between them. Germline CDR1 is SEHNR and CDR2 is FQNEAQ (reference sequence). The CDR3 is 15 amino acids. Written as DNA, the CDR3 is TGTGCCAGCAGCTTTTCGGGAGGCGTACCCAACACCATATATTTT. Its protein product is CASSFSGGVPNTIYF.

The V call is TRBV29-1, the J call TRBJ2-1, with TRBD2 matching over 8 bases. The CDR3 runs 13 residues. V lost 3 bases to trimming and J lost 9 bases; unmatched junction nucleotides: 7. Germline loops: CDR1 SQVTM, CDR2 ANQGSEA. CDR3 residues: CSVDPGLEVEQFF. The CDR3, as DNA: TGCAGCGTTGACCCGGGACTAGAAGTTGAGCAGTTCTTC.

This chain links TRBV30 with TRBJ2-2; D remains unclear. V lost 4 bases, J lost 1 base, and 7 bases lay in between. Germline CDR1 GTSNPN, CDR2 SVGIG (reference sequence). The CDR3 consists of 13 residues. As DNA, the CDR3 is TGTGCCTGGACGGCGGAGAACACCGGGGAGCTGTTTTTT. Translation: CAWTAENTGELFF. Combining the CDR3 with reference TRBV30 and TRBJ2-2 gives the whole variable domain SQTIHQWPATLVQPVGSPLSLECTVEGTSNPNLYWYRQAAGRGLQLLFYSVGIGQISSEVPQNLSASRPQDRQFILSSKKLLLSDSGFYLCAWTAENTGELFFGEGSRLTVL.

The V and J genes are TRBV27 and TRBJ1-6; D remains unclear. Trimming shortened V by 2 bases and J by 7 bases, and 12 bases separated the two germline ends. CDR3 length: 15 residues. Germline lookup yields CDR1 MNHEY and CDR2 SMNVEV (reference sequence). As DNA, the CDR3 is TGTGCCAGCAGTTTAACTCGGCCTTCCAATTCACCCCTCCACTTT. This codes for CASSLTRPSNSPLHF.

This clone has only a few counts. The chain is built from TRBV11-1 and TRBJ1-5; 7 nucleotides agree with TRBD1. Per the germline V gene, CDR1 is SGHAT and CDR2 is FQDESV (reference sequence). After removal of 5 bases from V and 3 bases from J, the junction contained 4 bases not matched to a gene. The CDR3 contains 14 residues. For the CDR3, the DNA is TGTGCCAGCAGCAAAGGACAGGACAATCAGCCCCAGCATTTT. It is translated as CASSKGQDNQPQHF.

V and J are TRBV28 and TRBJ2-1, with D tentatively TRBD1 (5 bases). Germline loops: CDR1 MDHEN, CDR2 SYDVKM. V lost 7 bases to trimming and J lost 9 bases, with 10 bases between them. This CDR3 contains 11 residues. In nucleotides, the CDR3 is TGTGCCAGCAAAGGCCAGGGTGAGCAGTTCTTC. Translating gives CASKGQGEQFF.

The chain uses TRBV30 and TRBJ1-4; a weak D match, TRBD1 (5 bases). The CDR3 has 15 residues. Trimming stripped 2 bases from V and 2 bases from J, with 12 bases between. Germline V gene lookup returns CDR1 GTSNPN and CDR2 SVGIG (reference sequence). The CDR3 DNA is TGTGCCTGGAGTTACCAGGGTGGGACTAATGAAAAACTGTTTTTT. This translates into CAWSYQGGTNEKLFF.

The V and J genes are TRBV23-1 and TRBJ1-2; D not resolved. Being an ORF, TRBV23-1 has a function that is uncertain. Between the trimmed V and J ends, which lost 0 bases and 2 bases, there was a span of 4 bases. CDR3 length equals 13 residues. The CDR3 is CASSQSTNYGYTF. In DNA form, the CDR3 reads TGCGCCAGCAGTCAATCGACAAACTATGGCTACACCTTC.

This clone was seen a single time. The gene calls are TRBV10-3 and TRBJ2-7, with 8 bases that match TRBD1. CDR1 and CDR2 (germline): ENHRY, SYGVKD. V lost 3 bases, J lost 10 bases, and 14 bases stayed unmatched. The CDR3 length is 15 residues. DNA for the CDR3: TGTGCCATCAGTGAAACACCCAGGGGGCGCTCCCTACAGTACTTC. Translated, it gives CAISETPRGRSLQYF.

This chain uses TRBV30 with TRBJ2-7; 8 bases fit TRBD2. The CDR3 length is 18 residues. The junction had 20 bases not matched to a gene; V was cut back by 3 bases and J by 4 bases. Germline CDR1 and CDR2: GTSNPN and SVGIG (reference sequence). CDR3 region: CAWSADTFPGLVPYEQYF. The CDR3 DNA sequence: TGTGCCTGGAGCGCTGACACCTTCCCGGGACTAGTTCCTTACGAGCAGTACTTC.

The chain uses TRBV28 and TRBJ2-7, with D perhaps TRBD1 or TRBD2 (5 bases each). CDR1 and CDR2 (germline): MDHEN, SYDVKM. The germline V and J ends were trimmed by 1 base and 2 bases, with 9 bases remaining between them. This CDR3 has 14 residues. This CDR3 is CASSLSRGPYEQYF. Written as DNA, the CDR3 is TGTGCCAGCAGTTTATCGAGGGGACCCTACGAGCAGTACTTC.

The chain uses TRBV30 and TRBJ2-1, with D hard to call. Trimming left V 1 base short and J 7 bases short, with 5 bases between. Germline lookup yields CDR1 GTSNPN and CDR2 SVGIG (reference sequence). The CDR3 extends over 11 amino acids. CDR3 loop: CAWSASNEQFF. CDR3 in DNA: TGTGCCTGGAGTGCATCTAATGAGCAGTTCTTC.

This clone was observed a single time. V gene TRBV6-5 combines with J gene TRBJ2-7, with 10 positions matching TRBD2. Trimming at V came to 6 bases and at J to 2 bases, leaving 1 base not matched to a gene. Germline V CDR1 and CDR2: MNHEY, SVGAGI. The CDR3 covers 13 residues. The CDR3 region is CASRSGGAYEQYF. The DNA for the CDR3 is TGTGCCAGCAGGAGCGGGGGGGCCTACGAGCAGTACTTC.

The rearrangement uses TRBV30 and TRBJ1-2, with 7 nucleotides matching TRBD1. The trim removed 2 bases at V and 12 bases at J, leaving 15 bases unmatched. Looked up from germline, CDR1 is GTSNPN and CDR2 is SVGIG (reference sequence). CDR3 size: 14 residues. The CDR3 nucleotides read TGTGCCTGGAGTCAATCTGGGGAACGGGGACAGAACACCTTC. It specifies CAWSQSGERGQNTF.

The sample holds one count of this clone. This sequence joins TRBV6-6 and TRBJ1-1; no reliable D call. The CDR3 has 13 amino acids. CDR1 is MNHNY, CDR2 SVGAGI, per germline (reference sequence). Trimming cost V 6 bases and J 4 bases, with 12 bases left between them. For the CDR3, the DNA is TGTGCCAGCAGCACCCTAGGGCGCACTGAAGCTTTCTTT. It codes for CASSTLGRTEAFF.